One and the same sample provided the 12 T cell receptor beta chains below, sequenced in a study of human T cells and chemical hapten exposure. The time point: patch test 1, 2 weeks after DPC sensitization. Treatment: therapeutic diphenylcyclopropenone sensitization with weekly scalp DPC. TCRdb ran MiXCR on the RACE reads and lists one entry per CDR3 protein. Among 370,000 or so distinct CDR3 sequences listed, roughly 4.8% were seen once. The specimen comprised whole blood, sampled in connection with sensitization to the hapten diphenylcyclopropenone (DPC). The receptors derive from a woman aged 50 to 65 with alopecia areata. Some clones in this sample may be carry-over from other donors' samples.

This clonotype appeared a few times. V and J are TRBV6-2 or TRBV6-3 and TRBJ2-1; D gene unclear. The germline gives CDR1 MNHEY, CDR2 SVGEGT. CDR3 length: 12 residues. The ends were cut back, 1 base at V and 3 bases at J, with 1 base in the middle. The CDR3 DNA sequence: TGTGCCAGCAGTTACTACTACAATGAGCAGTTCTTC. Its translation is CASSYYYNEQFF.

This clonotype has at least ten counts. The CDR3 sequence is CASSQESSLNTEAFF. The CDR3 DNA reads as TGCGCCAGCAGCCAAGAAAGCAGCCTGAACACTGAAGCTTTCTTT. The V gene is TRBV4-1, the J gene TRBJ1-1; D is unclear. V lost 0 bases and J 0 bases, leaving 8 bases between the germline ends. The CDR3 totals 15 residues. Germline loops: CDR1 MGHRA, CDR2 YSYEKL.

The chain links TRBV30 to TRBJ2-1; possible D gene TRBD1, 5 bases. Trimming stripped 0 bases from V and 6 bases from J, with 21 bases between. This CDR3 spans 17 amino acids. Germline V gene data show CDR1 as GTSNPN and CDR2 as SVGIG (reference sequence). This CDR3 is CAWSVYLQGAPTNEQFF. DNA for the CDR3: TGTGCCTGGAGTGTTTATCTTCAAGGGGCACCCACCAATGAGCAGTTCTTC.

This clonotype was observed at least ten times. This chain connects TRBV12-3 or TRBV12-4 to TRBJ1-1, with D perhaps TRBD1 (6 bases). This CDR3 region has 14 residues. V was clipped by 6 bases and J by 5 bases, with 16 bases between them. The CDR3 DNA sequence: TGTGCCAGCAGCTCACAGGGTGAGGGTACTGAAGCTTTCTTT. Translation: CASSSQGEGTEAFF.

This clonotype was detected a few times. The chain recombines TRBV4-3 with TRBJ2-7; 8 positions agree with TRBD2. J gave up 3 bases and V 1 base, and 14 bases lay outside the gene matches. The germline V gene has CDR1 LGHNA and CDR2 YSLEER. The CDR3 loop spans 18 amino acids. CDR3 protein: CASSQGEREGRRIYEQYF. Here the CDR3 DNA reads TGCGCCAGCAGCCAAGGTGAACGGGAGGGCCGTCGGATCTACGAGCAGTACTTC.

The chain is built from TRBV15 and TRBJ1-5, with D unresolved. Trimming took 0 bases from V and 0 from J, leaving 12 bases between them. Germline CDR1 LNHNV, CDR2 YYDKDF (reference sequence). The CDR3 is 17 amino acids. The CDR3 bases are TGTGCCACCAGCAGAGATCGACCCGGTTATAGCAATCAGCCCCAGCATTTT. Translating gives CATSRDRPGYSNQPQHF.

Many counts were recorded for this clonotype. The V gene is TRBV7-8, the J gene TRBJ2-5; TRBD2 is a possible D gene (6 bases). This CDR3 is built from 15 residues. V lost 1 base, J lost 0 bases, and 9 bases lay in between. Per germline, CDR1 SGHVS and CDR2 FQNEAQ. The CDR3 loop is CASSLVRGYQETQYF. The CDR3 region has the DNA TGTGCCAGCAGCTTAGTACGGGGGTACCAAGAGACCCAGTACTTC. Full variable domain (rest looked up from reference TRBV7-8 and TRBJ2-5): GAGVSQSPRYKVAKRGQDVALRCDPISGHVSLFWYQQALGQGPEFLTYFQNEAQLDKSGLPSDRFFAERPEGSVSTLKIQRTQQEDSAVYLCASSLVRGYQETQYFGPGTRLLVL.

This clonotype was seen repeatedly, ten times or more. The chain has TRBV7-9 and TRBJ1-6, with 7 bases fitting TRBD1. J was trimmed by 7 bases and V by 7 bases; bases with no gene match: 4. Germline V gene data show CDR1 as SEHNR and CDR2 as FQNEAQ (reference sequence). This CDR3 is 13 amino acids long. The CDR3 coding sequence is TGTGCCAGCATGGGACAGCAGAATTCACCCCTCCACTTT. It is translated as CASMGQQNSPLHF.

In its sample, this clonotype was seen many times. The chain joins TRBV5-5 to TRBJ1-5; D is undetermined. The CDR3 is made up of 13 amino acids. Trimming shortened V by 0 bases and J by 6 bases, and 7 bases separated the two germline ends. The germline V gene encodes CDR1 SGHKS and CDR2 YYEKEE (reference sequence). In nucleotides, the CDR3 is TGTGCCAGCAGCTTGGCTGTGGGTCAGCCCCAGCATTTT. Amino acid sequence: CASSLAVGQPQHF. Looking up the rest from reference TRBV5-5 and TRBJ1-5 gives the full variable domain: DAGVTQSPTHLIKTRGQQVTLRCSPISGHKSVSWYQQVLGQGPQFIFQYYEKEERGRGNFPDRFSARQFPNYSSELNVNALLLGDSALYLCASSLAVGQPQHFGDGTRLSIL.

This clonotype was counted ten times or more. The genes are TRBV5-1 and TRBJ2-3; D not resolved. The V gene's germline CDR1 is SGHRS and CDR2 YFSETQ. V was trimmed by 0 bases and J by 2 bases, leaving 7 bases between them. The CDR3 is 14 residues long. The CDR3 region is CASSLDFDTDTQYF. In nucleotides, the CDR3 is TGCGCCAGCAGCTTGGACTTTGACACAGATACGCAGTATTTT.

This clonotype was detected many times. The chain is built from TRBV6-2 or TRBV6-3 and TRBJ1-2, with 7 nucleotides matching TRBD1. CDR1 is MNHEY, CDR2 SVGEGT, per germline. V dropped 6 bases and J dropped 1; count of bases not matched to a gene: 5. The CDR3 extends over 14 amino acids. CDR3 protein: CASRRTGLNYGYTF. CDR3 DNA sequence: TGTGCCAGCAGGCGGACAGGCCTTAACTATGGCTACACCTTC.

There are a few counts of this clonotype. V usage is TRBV28 and J usage is TRBJ1-3, with D uncertain. The germline V gene has CDR1 MDHEN and CDR2 SYDVKM. V was trimmed by 3 bases and J by 1 base, leaving 7 bases between them. The CDR3 consists of 14 residues. For the CDR3, the DNA is TGTGCCAGCAGTTTTACGAGGTCTGGAAACACCATATATTTT. This encodes CASSFTRSGNTIYF.